The clone carrying this T cell receptor beta chain is deemed medium-sized. The antigen is not known. These data are taken from a study of type 1 regulatory T cells. On the study more broadly: This in vitro CD4 product, T-allo10, is enriched for Tr1 cells and alloantigen-specific.

Graft donor-derived T-allo10 cells were described as host-alloantigen-specific, anergic, and alloantigen-specifically suppressive. V lost 4 bases and J lost 3, with 13 bases in between. This CDR3 region has 14 residues. Germline V gene sequence: CDR1 SGDLS, CDR2 YYNGEE. TCRdb recomputed calls from the reads with MiXCR, one row per CDR3 protein. This table holds some 5,800 distinct CDR3 sequences, 25% to 30% found once. The specimen sequenced was cultured T cells, either the whole culture or a sorted T cell fraction (not recorded which). Stated subset: Tr1-enriched cell product generated in vitro against host alloantigens. The source of this sequence is a human donor in good health. The chain is built from TRBV9 and TRBJ1-1, with D perhaps matching TRBD1 (5 bases). The CDR3 DNA follows: TGTGCCAGCAGCCTGATGGGGGGATACACTGAAGCTTTCTTT. It is translated as CASSLMGGYTEAFF.